A single sample is the source of the 5 T cell receptor beta chains below, sequenced in a study of blood T cell repertoires in COVID-19. This table comes from immunoSEQ multiplex PCR, and its TCRdb copy is limited to in-frame clones, with some not included. Of 250,000 to 300,000 clones listed, 88% were seen once; the top ten hold approximately 7.2%. Material for sequencing was peripheral blood. Every receptor here comes from a woman between 25 and 40 years old who had recovered from COVID-19.

The chain links TRBV7-2 to TRBJ1-1, with D maybe TRBD1 (5 bases). Germline lookup yields CDR1 SGHTA and CDR2 FQGNSA. This CDR3 has 13 residues. Trimming stripped 5 bases from V and 6 bases from J, with 13 bases between. In DNA form, the CDR3 reads TGTGCCAGCAGCCTCAACCCGGGGGCTGAAGCTTTCTTT. This sequence encodes CASSLNPGAEAFF.

This chain connects TRBV6-5 to TRBJ2-7, with D unclear. Trimming took off 10 bases at V and 0 bases at J, with 4 bases between the two ends. The CDR3 covers 10 residues. Germline V gives CDR1 MNHEY, CDR2 SVGAGI. CDR3 coding DNA: TGTGCCACTCGCTCCTACGAGCAGTACTTC. The encoded protein is CATRSYEQYF.

V gene TRBV3-1 (or the pseudogene TRBV3-2) combines with J gene TRBJ1-4; D perhaps matches TRBD1 (6 bases). Germline values: CDR1 LGHDT, CDR2 YNNKEL (reference sequence). V was shortened by 5 bases and J by 8 bases, with 18 bases between the two germline ends. The CDR3 loop spans 15 amino acids. This chain's CDR3 is CASSTRQVLGEKLFF. CDR3 coding DNA: TGTGCCAGCAGCACCCGACAGGTCCTTGGGGAAAAACTGTTTTTT.

This chain links TRBV6-5 with TRBJ2-3; D is possibly TRBD2 (5 bases). This CDR3 spans 14 amino acids. V was clipped by 3 bases and J by 2 bases, with 9 bases between them. Germline assignment: CDR1 MNHEY and CDR2 SVGAGI. DNA of the CDR3: TGTGCCAGCAGTTATAACCGGGACACAGATACGCAGTATTTT. It encodes CASSYNRDTDTQYF.

The chain links TRBV6-5 to TRBJ1-4, with D perhaps TRBD1 (5 bases). The CDR3 contains 15 residues. With 0 bases removed from V and 6 bases from J, the gap between germline ends came to 11 bases. Germline V gene sequence: CDR1 MNHEY, CDR2 SVGAGI. The DNA of the CDR3 is TGTGCCAGCAGTTACTCGTGGGGGGGTGATGAAAAACTGTTTTTT. Its protein product is CASSYSWGGDEKLFF.